A selection of T cell receptor beta chains follows, all from one sample in a study of beta chain features in type 1 diabetes. TCRdb's copy holds only in-frame clones and misses some; the assay was immunoSEQ multiplex PCR. Among roughly 140,000 clones listed, roughly 50% were seen once. The sequenced sample was Tregs from blood. These receptors all come from a man aged 18 to 29 in good health. The conserved cysteine and the conserved F or W are not part of the CDR3 here. The order of the fields is D gene, V gene, J gene, CDR3 length, CDR3 protein. The D gene is left open where the match is weak.

TRBD2	TRBV28	TRBJ2-3	12	ATETSRSTDTQY
NA	TRBV7-3	TRBJ2-3	14	ASSLTLAASTDTQY
NA	TRBV19	TRBJ2-7	12	ASSRGDSTYEQY
TRBD2	TRBV10-3	TRBJ2-3	12	AVYRGGSTDTQY
NA	TRBV7-8	TRBJ2-5	13	ASSPSGVADETQY
TRBD1	TRBV29-1	TRBJ2-7	11	SVGQGSSYEQY
NA	TRBV19	TRBJ1-5	15	ASSMVPGAGAMQPQH
NA	TRBV6-6	TRBJ2-7	13	ASRSQGRNTYEQY
NA	TRBV28	TRBJ2-6	13	ASREQGAGANVLT
TRBD1	TRBV27	TRBJ1-1	12	ASSRTGLSTEAF
NA	TRBV7-3	TRBJ1-5	14	ASSQTGTDSNQPQH